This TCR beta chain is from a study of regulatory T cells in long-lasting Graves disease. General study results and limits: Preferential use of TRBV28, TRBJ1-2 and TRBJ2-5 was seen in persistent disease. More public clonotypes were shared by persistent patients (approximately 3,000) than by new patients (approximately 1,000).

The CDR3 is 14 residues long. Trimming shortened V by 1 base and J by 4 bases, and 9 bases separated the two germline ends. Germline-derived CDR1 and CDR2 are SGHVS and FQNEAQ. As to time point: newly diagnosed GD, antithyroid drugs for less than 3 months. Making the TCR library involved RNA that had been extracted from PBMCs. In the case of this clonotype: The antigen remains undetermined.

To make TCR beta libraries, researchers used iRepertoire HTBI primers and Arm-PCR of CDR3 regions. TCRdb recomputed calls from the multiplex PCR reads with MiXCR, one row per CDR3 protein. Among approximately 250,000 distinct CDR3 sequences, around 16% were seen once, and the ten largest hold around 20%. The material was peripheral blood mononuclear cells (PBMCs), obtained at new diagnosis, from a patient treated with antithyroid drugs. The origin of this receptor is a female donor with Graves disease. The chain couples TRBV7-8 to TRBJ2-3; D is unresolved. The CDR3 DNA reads TGTGCCAGCAGCTTAGGCACGGGTGCAGATACGCAGTATTTT. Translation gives CASSLGTGADTQYF.